Sequencing of this T cell receptor beta chain was carried out in a study of blood T cells in healthy people across ages. It was with a sample-barcoded 5' primer and a J-beta primer mix that a second PCR of roughly 7 to 12 cycles was run. MiXCR, run by TCRdb on the 5' RACE reads, gives a single entry per CDR3 protein. The sample holds about 1.5 million distinct CDR3 sequences; less than 45% are singletons and the top ten take roughly 3.7%. Germline V gene sequence: CDR1 DFQATT, CDR2 SNEGSKA (reference sequence). The CDR3 contains 17 residues. Losses at the gene ends were 3 bases for V and 1 base for J; bases not matched to a gene: 11. The study's findings and limits: Considered underestimates were the diversity estimates obtained from one million T cells.

In its sample, this clonotype was seen once. Its specificity is unknown. The chain has TRBV20-1 and TRBJ2-3; 9 nucleotides align to TRBD1. This receptor was obtained from a woman under 30 in good health. The material sequenced was blood. The CDR3 DNA reads as TGCAGTGCTAGTCCAATCCGGGACAGGGTGCGCACAGATACGCAGTATTTT. It encodes CSASPIRDRVRTDTQYF.